This TCR beta chain was sequenced during a study of T cells in Graves' hyperthyroidism and ophthalmopathy. It was RNA transcripts that yielded the amplified TCR beta CDR3 regions. A set of HTBI primers served as the primers for a first-round RT-PCR of the TCR CDR3. TCRdb fed the multiplex PCR reads into MiXCR, producing one record per CDR3 protein. The sample yields fewer than 900,000 distinct CDR3 sequences, roughly 15% seen once. This CDR3 region has 14 residues. The germline V gene has CDR1 LGHNA and CDR2 YNFKEQ. The ends were cut back, 1 base at V and 4 bases at J, with 7 bases in the middle. This TCR derives from a man aged 18 to 35 with Graves' hyperthyroidism. The sample consisted of blood. The chain is built from TRBV4-2 and TRBJ2-2; D remains ambiguous. The CDR3 region has the DNA TGTGCCAGCAGCCAAGTGGAAATCACCGGGGAGCTGTTTTTT. Its translation: CASSQVEITGELFF.